This TCR beta chain was sequenced in a study of cytomegalovirus exposure and HLA in healthy donors. This table comes from immunoSEQ multiplex PCR, and its TCRdb copy is limited to in-frame clones, with some not included. The sample holds tens of thousands of clones, over 85% seen once. The sequenced sample was PBMCs. The receptor was derived from a woman aged 18 to 35 in good health and CMV-seropositive.

The CDR3 is CASSDSLSAGELFF. For the CDR3, the DNA is TGTGCCAGCAGTGACTCCCTCTCTGCCGGGGAGCTGTTTTTT. This chain uses TRBV6-4 with TRBJ2-2, with D unresolved. V was trimmed by 0 bases and J by 6 bases, leaving 8 bases between them. The CDR3 loop spans 14 amino acids. CDR1 is MRHNA and CDR2 is SNTAGT in the germline V gene.